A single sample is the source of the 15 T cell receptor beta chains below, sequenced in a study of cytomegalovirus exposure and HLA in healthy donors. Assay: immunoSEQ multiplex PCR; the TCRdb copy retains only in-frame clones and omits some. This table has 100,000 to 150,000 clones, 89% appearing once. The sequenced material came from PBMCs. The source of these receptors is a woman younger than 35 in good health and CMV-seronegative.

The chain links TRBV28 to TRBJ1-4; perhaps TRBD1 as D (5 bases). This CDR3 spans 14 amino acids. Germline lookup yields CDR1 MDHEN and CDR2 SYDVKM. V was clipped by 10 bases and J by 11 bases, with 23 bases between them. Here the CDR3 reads CATWGGETPGKLFF. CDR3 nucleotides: TGTGCCACCTGGGGCGGGGAGACTCCCGGGAAACTGTTTTTT. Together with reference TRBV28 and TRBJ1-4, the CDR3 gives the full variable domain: DVKVTQSSRYLVKRTGEKVFLECVQDMDHENMFWYRQDPGLGLRLIYFSYDVKMKEKGDIPEGYSVSREKKERFSLILESASTNQTSMYLCATWGGETPGKLFFGSGTQLSVL.

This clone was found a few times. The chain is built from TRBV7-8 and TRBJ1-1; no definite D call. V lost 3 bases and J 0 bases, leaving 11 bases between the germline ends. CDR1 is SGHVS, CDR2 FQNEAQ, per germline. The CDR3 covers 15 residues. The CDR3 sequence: CASSFGYLVNTEAFF. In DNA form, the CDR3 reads TGTGCCAGCAGCTTCGGGTATTTGGTGAACACTGAAGCTTTCTTT.

The CDR3 region is CASRPARGAPEASGGQETQYF. In DNA, the CDR3 is TGTGCCAGCAGACCCGCGCGCGGGGCACCAGAGGCTAGCGGGGGCCAAGAGACCCAGTACTTC. The genes are TRBV28 and TRBJ2-5, with 10 bases fitting TRBD2. CDR3 length: 21 residues. Per the germline V gene, CDR1 is MDHEN and CDR2 is SYDVKM. After removal of 6 bases from V and 1 base from J, the junction contained 23 bases not matched to a gene.

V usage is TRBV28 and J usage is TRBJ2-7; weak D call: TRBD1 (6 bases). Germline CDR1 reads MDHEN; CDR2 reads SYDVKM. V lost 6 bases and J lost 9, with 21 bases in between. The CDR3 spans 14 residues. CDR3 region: CASSTTYRAPWQYF. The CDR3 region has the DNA TGTGCCAGCAGCACGACCTACAGGGCGCCTTGGCAGTACTTC.

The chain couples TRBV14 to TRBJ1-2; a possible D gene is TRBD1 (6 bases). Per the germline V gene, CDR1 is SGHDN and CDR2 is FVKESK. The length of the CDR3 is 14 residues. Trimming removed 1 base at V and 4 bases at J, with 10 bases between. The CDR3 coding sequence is TGTGCCAGCAGCCAAGGGCAGGGGCCCTATGGCTACACCTTC. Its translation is CASSQGQGPYGYTF.

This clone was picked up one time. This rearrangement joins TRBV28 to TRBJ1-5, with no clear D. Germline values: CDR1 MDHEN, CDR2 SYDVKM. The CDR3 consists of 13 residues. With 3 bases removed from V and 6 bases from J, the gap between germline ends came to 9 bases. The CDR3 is CASSFVGVQPQHF. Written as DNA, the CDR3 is TGTGCCAGCAGTTTCGTCGGGGTTCAGCCCCAGCATTTT.

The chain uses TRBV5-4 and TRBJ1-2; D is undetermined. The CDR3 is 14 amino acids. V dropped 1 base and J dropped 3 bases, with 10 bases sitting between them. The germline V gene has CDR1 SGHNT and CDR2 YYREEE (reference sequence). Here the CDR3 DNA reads TGTGCCAGCAGCTTGTCCAGCGCCTACTATGGCTACACCTTC. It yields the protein CASSLSSAYYGYTF.

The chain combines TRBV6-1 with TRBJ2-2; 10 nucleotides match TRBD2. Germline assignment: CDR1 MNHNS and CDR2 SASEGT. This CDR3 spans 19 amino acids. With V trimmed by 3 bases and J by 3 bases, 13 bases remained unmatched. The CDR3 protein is CASSDYLLLAGVYTGELFF. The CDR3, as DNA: TGTGCCAGCAGTGATTACCTGCTCCTAGCGGGAGTTTACACCGGGGAGCTGTTTTTT.

The CDR3: CASSYRTGGSYEQYV. As DNA, the CDR3 is TGTGCCAGCAGCTATCGGACTGGAGGCTCCTACGAGCAGTACGTC. The rearrangement joins TRBV5-4 to TRBJ2-7, with D perhaps TRBD2 (5 bases). The CDR3 is made up of 15 amino acids. Germline assignment: CDR1 SGHNT and CDR2 YYREEE (reference sequence). Trimming shortened V by 3 bases and J by 0 bases, and 13 bases separated the two germline ends.

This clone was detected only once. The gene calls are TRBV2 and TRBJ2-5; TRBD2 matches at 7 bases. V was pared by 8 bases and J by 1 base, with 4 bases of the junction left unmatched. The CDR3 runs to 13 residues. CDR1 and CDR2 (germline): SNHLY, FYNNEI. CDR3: CASEREVQETQYF. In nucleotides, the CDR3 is TGTGCCAGCGAACGGGAGGTCCAAGAGACCCAGTACTTC.

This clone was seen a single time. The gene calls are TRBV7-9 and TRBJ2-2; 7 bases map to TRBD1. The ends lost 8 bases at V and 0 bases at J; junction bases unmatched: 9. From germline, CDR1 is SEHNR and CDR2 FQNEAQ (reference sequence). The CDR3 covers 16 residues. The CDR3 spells CASEKTGQSNTGELFF. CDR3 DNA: TGTGCCAGCGAAAAGACAGGGCAATCGAACACCGGGGAGCTGTTTTTT.

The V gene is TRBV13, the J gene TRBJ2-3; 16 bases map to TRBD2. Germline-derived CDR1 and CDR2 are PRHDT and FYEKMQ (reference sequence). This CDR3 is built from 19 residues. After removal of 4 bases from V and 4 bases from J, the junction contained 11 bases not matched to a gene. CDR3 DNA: TGTGCCAGCAGCTCTAACCCGGGACTAGCGGGGGGGCACCCAGATACGCAGTATTTT. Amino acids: CASSSNPGLAGGHPDTQYF. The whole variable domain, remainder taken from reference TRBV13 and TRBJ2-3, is AAGVIQSPRHLIKEKRETATLKCYPIPRHDTVYWYQQGPGQDPQFLISFYEKMQSDKGSIPDRFSAQQFSDYHSELNMSSLELGDSALYFCASSSNPGLAGGHPDTQYFGPGTRLTVL.

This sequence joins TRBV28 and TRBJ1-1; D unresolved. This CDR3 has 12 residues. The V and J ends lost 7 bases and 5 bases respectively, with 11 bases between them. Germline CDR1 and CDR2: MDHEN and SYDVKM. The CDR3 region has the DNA TGTGCCAGCAACCCCCGCGGGACTGAAGCTTTCTTT. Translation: CASNPRGTEAFF. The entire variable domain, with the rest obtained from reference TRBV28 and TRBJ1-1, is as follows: DVKVTQSSRYLVKRTGEKVFLECVQDMDHENMFWYRQDPGLGLRLIYFSYDVKMKEKGDIPEGYSVSREKKERFSLILESASTNQTSMYLCASNPRGTEAFFGQGTRLTVV.

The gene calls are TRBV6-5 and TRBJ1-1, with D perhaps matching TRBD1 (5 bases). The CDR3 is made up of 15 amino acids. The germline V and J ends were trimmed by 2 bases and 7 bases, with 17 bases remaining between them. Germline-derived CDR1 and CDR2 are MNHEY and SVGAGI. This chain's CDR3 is CASSYEGLLNGEAFF. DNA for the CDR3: TGTGCCAGCAGTTACGAGGGACTCCTGAACGGTGAAGCTTTCTTT.

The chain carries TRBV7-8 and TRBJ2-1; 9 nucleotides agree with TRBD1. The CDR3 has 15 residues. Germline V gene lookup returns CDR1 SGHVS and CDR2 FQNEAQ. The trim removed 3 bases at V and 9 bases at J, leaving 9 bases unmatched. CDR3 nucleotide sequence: TGTGCCAGCAGCTTTAGGACAGGGGTTGGTAGTGAGCAGTTCTTC. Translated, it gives CASSFRTGVGSEQFF.